The clone carrying this T cell receptor beta chain has only a few counts. Its antigen is not identified. TCRdb fed the 5' RACE reads into MiXCR, producing one record per CDR3 protein. Among 500,000 to 700,000 distinct CDR3 sequences listed, roughly 6.6% were seen once. The germline V gene has CDR1 SGHRS and CDR2 YFSETQ. This CDR3 contains 15 residues. The trim removed 4 bases at V and 7 bases at J, leaving 10 bases unmatched. This sample was taken from a study of identical twins. Overall study findings and caveats: Abundant cord blood beta clonotypes carried fewer insertions; memory repertoires showed none. Modeled out-of-frame TCR alpha sharing in monozygotic twins fell below observed levels.

Another study also made use of these data, one on yellow fever vaccine responses in identical twins.

V and J are TRBV5-1 and TRBJ2-1, with TRBD1 matching 8 bases. The sequence came from a woman aged 18-29 years in good health. Source material: PBMCs. The DNA of the CDR3 is TGCGCCAGCAGCCCCCGACAGGGGTCGGGGAATGAGCAGTTCTTC. Encoded protein: CASSPRQGSGNEQFF.